These 8 T cell receptor beta chains originate from one sample sequenced in a study of blood T cell repertoires in COVID-19 (dated by TCRdb to 2018 to 2020). The protocol used for the library was the immunoSEQ multiplex PCR assay. TCRdb re-hosts the immuneACCESS table, in-frame sequences only. Its copies lack some clones; in the studies checked, an unresolved V gene accounts for under half of them, and the cause for the rest is not known. The sample records approximately 300,000 clones, approximately 88% of which are singletons. The ten biggest clones cover 4.5% to 5.5% of the sample. Sample: PBMCs or T cells enriched from blood (not recorded which). The receptors come from a man in his fifties or sixties who had recovered from COVID-19.

The chain recombines TRBV18 with TRBJ1-5; D might be TRBD1 (5 bases). V dropped 4 bases and J dropped 4 bases, with 8 bases sitting between them. Germline CDR1 reads KGHSH; CDR2 reads LQKENI. The CDR3 loop spans 13 amino acids. The CDR3 loop reads CASSLDSNQPQHF. DNA for the CDR3: TGTGCCAGCTCACTCGACAGTAATCAGCCCCAGCATTTT.

The gene calls are TRBV10-3 and TRBJ2-4, with 10 positions matching TRBD1. Trimming removed 5 bases from V and 6 bases from J; junction bases left unmatched: 10. The CDR3 totals 16 residues. Germline V gene data show CDR1 as ENHRY and CDR2 as SYGVKD. In DNA, the CDR3 is TGTGCCATCAGTCCCGGACAGGGGGTTCTAGGAAACATTCAGTACTTC. Its protein is CAISPGQGVLGNIQYF.

The V gene is TRBV5-1, the J gene TRBJ2-5, with D unresolved. Germline CDR1 reads SGHRS; CDR2 reads YFSETQ. This CDR3 region has 14 residues. Between the trimmed V and J ends, which lost 4 bases and 2 bases, there was a span of 12 bases. The CDR3 nucleotides are TGCGCCAGCAGCCGCCTTGGGCGACAAGAGACCCAGTACTTC. Translating it yields CASSRLGRQETQYF.

The V gene is TRBV3-1 (or the pseudogene TRBV3-2), the J gene TRBJ2-7, with D possibly being TRBD1 (6 bases). The CDR3 is 12 amino acids. CDR1 is LGHDT, CDR2 YNNKEL, per germline (reference sequence). V was shortened by 8 bases and J by 7 bases, with 15 bases between the two germline ends. The CDR3 DNA reads as TGTGCCAGCTCTGTACCGAGGGGGGAGCAGTACTTC. This gives the protein CASSVPRGEQYF.

This clone was counted a single time. The V and J genes are TRBV27 and TRBJ2-7, with 7 nucleotides matching TRBD2. The V segment lost 4 bases and the J segment 3 bases; nucleotides outside the gene matches: 3. This CDR3 spans 13 amino acids. Looked up from germline, CDR1 is MNHEY and CDR2 is SMNVEV (reference sequence). CDR3: CASSSGTNYEQYF. CDR3 nucleotides: TGTGCCAGCAGTTCCGGGACTAACTACGAGCAGTACTTC.

The chain uses TRBV5-1 and TRBJ2-7, with a possible D match to TRBD1 (5 bases). V lost 0 bases and J 3 bases, leaving 13 bases between the germline ends. The CDR3 has 15 residues. CDR1 and CDR2 (germline): SGHRS, YFSETQ. The CDR3 reads CASSLDGRVSYEQYF. In DNA, the CDR3 is TGCGCCAGCAGCTTGGACGGCAGGGTAAGCTACGAGCAGTACTTC.

The CDR3 reads CASASFYEQYF. CDR3 coding DNA: TGTGCCAGCGCGAGTTTTTACGAGCAGTACTTC. The chain couples TRBV6-5 to TRBJ2-7; no clear D gene. There are 11 residues in the CDR3. Germline CDR1 and CDR2: MNHEY and SVGAGI. V was clipped by 8 bases and J by 4 bases, with 9 bases between them.

The CDR3 DNA follows: TGTGCCAGCACCCGGGGACTAGGGGGAGGCGGGGAGCTGTTTTTT. It yields the protein CASTRGLGGGGELFF. This chain connects TRBV11-3 to TRBJ2-2, with 8 bases aligning to TRBD2. Germline CDR1 and CDR2: SGHNT and YENEEA. The junction had 11 bases not matched to a gene; V was cut back by 7 bases and J by 7 bases. This CDR3 is built from 15 residues.